These 14 T cell receptor beta chains share one sample of origin, sequenced in a study of cytotoxic CD8 clonotypes in ibrutinib-treated CLL. Using immunoSEQ multiplex PCR, the repertoire was profiled, and TCRdb retains in-frame clones only, with some absent. The table has 200,000 to 250,000 clones, around 70% seen once. Specimen: PBMCs, collected after 24 months of ibrutinib treatment. The origin of the receptors is a human donor with chronic lymphocytic leukemia.

This chain joins TRBV14 and TRBJ1-2; no firm D call. Germline V lookup: CDR1 SGHDN, CDR2 FVKESK. This CDR3 comprises 16 residues. Trimming removed 1 base from V and 2 bases from J, with 14 bases in between. CDR3 coding DNA: TGTGCCAGCAGCCAAGGTTCGGCAACATCAAACTATGGCTACACCTTC. Encoded protein: CASSQGSATSNYGYTF.

This clone was found a few times. This chain uses TRBV18 with TRBJ1-5; possible D gene TRBD1, 5 bases. This CDR3 is built from 13 residues. Germline assignment: CDR1 KGHSH and CDR2 LQKENI. V lost 2 bases and J 5 bases, leaving 7 bases between the germline ends. The CDR3 DNA reads as TGTGCCAGCTCACCAGGGACGGATCAGCCCCAGCATTTT. As protein: CASSPGTDQPQHF.

The rearrangement joins TRBV6-6 to TRBJ1-3; D might be TRBD1 (5 bases). Trimming removed 5 bases at V and 0 bases at J, with 8 bases between. Germline values: CDR1 MNHNY, CDR2 SVGAGI (reference sequence). The CDR3 contains 14 residues. Here the CDR3 DNA reads TGTGCCAGCAGTCCCGGGACCTCTGGAAACACCATATATTTT. This translates into CASSPGTSGNTIYF.

The chain links TRBV18 to TRBJ2-1; 11 bases are shared with TRBD1. This CDR3 has 16 amino acids. Looked up from germline, CDR1 is KGHSH and CDR2 is LQKENI. J lost 3 bases, V lost 2 bases, and 3 bases had no gene match. The CDR3 spells CASSPTGTGGYNEQFF. CDR3 bases: TGTGCCAGCTCACCAACCGGGACAGGGGGCTACAATGAGCAGTTCTTC.

The chain recombines TRBV7-3 with TRBJ2-1, with 10 bases lining up with TRBD2. The ends lost 1 base at V and 3 bases at J; junction bases unmatched: 3. This CDR3 comprises 16 residues. In germline, CDR1 is SGHTA, CDR2 FQGTGA. CDR3 amino acids: CASSLSSSGGYNEQFF. The CDR3 nucleotides read TGTGCCAGCAGCTTAAGTTCTAGCGGGGGCTACAATGAGCAGTTCTTC.

This chain joins TRBV7-2 and TRBJ1-5, with D unresolved. The V and J ends lost 2 bases and 0 bases respectively, with 8 bases between them. Germline CDR1 and CDR2: SGHTA and FQGNSA. The CDR3 is 15 residues long. The CDR3 loop reads CASSLKGSSNQPQHF. In DNA form, the CDR3 reads TGTGCCAGCAGCTTAAAAGGTAGTAGCAATCAGCCCCAGCATTTT.

The gene calls are TRBV4-3 and TRBJ1-2; D is unclear. The germline V and J ends were trimmed by 0 bases and 5 bases, with 4 bases remaining between them. Germline CDR1 and CDR2: LGHNA and YSLEER. This CDR3 region has 12 residues. The CDR3 reads CASSQDRYGYTF. Written as DNA, the CDR3 is TGCGCCAGCAGCCAAGATCGTTATGGCTACACCTTC.

The rearrangement joins TRBV11-3 to TRBJ2-5, with 15 positions matching TRBD2. Germline loops: CDR1 SGHNT, CDR2 YENEEA. The CDR3 covers 18 residues. Trimming cost V 4 bases and J 1 base; bases outside gene matches: 7. This CDR3 reads CASSSGLAGGPAQETQYF. Here the CDR3 DNA reads TGTGCCAGCAGCTCCGGACTAGCGGGAGGGCCTGCCCAAGAGACCCAGTACTTC.

There are a few counts of this clone. The chain links TRBV4-2 to TRBJ2-3; D is unresolved. This CDR3 is built from 14 residues. Germline V gene sequence: CDR1 LGHNA, CDR2 YNFKEQ. With 4 bases removed from V and 3 bases from J, the gap between germline ends came to 11 bases. The CDR3 DNA reads as TGTGCCAGCAGCCCATCCCCTAGGACAGATACGCAGTATTTT. Protein product: CASSPSPRTDTQYF.

This clone showed up just a few times. The chain couples TRBV4-3 to TRBJ1-1; weak D call: TRBD1 (5 bases). CDR1 is LGHNA, CDR2 YSLEER, per germline. The CDR3 is 12 amino acids. V lost 7 bases and J lost 1, with 7 bases in between. The CDR3 region has the DNA TGCGCCAGCACGGGGGGGAACACTGAAGCTTTCTTT. It specifies CASTGGNTEAFF.

The rearrangement joins TRBV6-6 to TRBJ1-1; D might be TRBD1 (6 bases). The CDR3 has 14 residues. Germline V CDR1 and CDR2: MNHNY, SVGAGI (reference sequence). Deletions cut 5 bases from V and 1 base from J, with 11 bases between. CDR3 residues: CASSRTQGNTEAFF. Written as DNA, the CDR3 is TGTGCCAGCAGTCGCACACAGGGGAACACTGAAGCTTTCTTT.

The chain recombines TRBV5-4 with TRBJ2-3, with 8 bases aligning to TRBD1. Germline trimming cut 2 bases from V and 1 base from J; bases unmatched to any gene: 6. CDR3 length: 16 amino acids. CDR1 and CDR2 from the germline V gene are SGHNT and YYREEE (reference sequence). The CDR3 protein is CASSLLLQGGTDTQYF. The CDR3 bases are TGTGCCAGCAGCTTACTCCTACAGGGGGGCACAGATACGCAGTATTTT.

The table lists this clone with a count of one. The V and J genes are TRBV2 and TRBJ2-1; D remains unclear. CDR1 and CDR2 from the germline V gene are SNHLY and FYNNEI. The CDR3 totals 13 residues. Between the trimmed V and J ends, which lost 8 bases and 6 bases, there was a span of 14 bases. The CDR3 is CASGQQTTNEQFF. CDR3 nucleotide sequence: TGTGCCAGCGGGCAACAAACTACCAATGAGCAGTTCTTC.

The rearrangement uses TRBV20-1 and TRBJ2-1; 7 bases map to TRBD2. This CDR3 has 10 residues. Germline loops: CDR1 DFQATT, CDR2 SNEGSKA (reference sequence). With V trimmed by 0 bases and J by 16 bases, 3 bases remained unmatched. The CDR3 sequence: CSAREGRAFF. The CDR3 DNA sequence: TGCAGTGCTAGAGAGGGGAGGGCCTTCTTC.